Reported below is one TCR beta chain. As yet, its antigen is unknown. These data are taken from a study of T cells in localized non-small cell lung cancer. Findings and caveats of the study: Median detection of top 100 tumor clones in adjacent lung was roughly 61 clones. Density of T cells in blood, when higher, went with longer overall survival.

Generated by immunoSEQ multiplex PCR, the TCRdb table keeps only in-frame clones and is missing some. The repertoire holds about 4,000 clones, with about two fifths as singletons. With V trimmed by 0 bases and J by 4 bases, 2 bases remained unmatched. Germline V gene lookup returns CDR1 WNHNN and CDR2 SYGVQD (reference sequence). This CDR3 has 14 amino acids. Specimen: lung tumor tissue, collected before any cancer treatment. V gene TRBV10-1 combines with J gene TRBJ1-1; 7 bases are a match to TRBD1. This clonotype was sampled from a woman aged 35-75 years with stage I lung adenocarcinoma. The CDR3 DNA reads as TGCGCCAGCAGTGAGTCGACAGGGATCACTGAAGCTTTCTTT. It is translated as CASSESTGITEAFF.